Listed here are 25 T cell receptor beta chains from one sample, sequenced in a study of tumor and adjacent non-tumor tissue in lung cancer. RNA was extracted from bulk tissue without any cell sorting. TCRbeta libraries were built with three rounds of nested PCR, modified from ARM-PCR. TCRdb ran MiXCR on the multiplex PCR reads and lists one entry per CDR3 protein. The table shows 78,000 or so distinct CDR3 sequences, with around 85% occurring only once. Source material: lung tumor tissue. These receptor sequences come from a woman between 45 and 60 years old with non-small cell lung cancer.

In DNA, the CDR3 is TGTGCCGGCACCAATCCTGGGACCGGGGAGCTGTTTTTT. This codes for CAGTNPGTGELFF. The V call is TRBV6-1, the J call TRBJ2-2; D not resolved. The germline gives CDR1 MNHNS, CDR2 SASEGT. The CDR3 contains 13 residues. The V and J ends lost 11 bases and 5 bases respectively, with 15 bases between them.

This clonotype came up many times. The gene calls are TRBV4-1 and TRBJ2-7, with D unresolved. Between the trimmed V and J ends, which lost 0 bases and 6 bases, there was a span of 15 bases. CDR1 and CDR2 (germline): MGHRA, YSYEKL. There are 15 residues in the CDR3. The CDR3 DNA reads TGCGCCAGCAGCCAAGACGACTTAGAAAGTACCGAGCAGTACTTC. Protein: CASSQDDLESTEQYF.

The rearrangement uses TRBV6-5 and TRBJ1-1; no firm D call. Germline values: CDR1 MNHEY, CDR2 SVGAGI. The CDR3 sequence is 14 residues long. Trimming removed 6 bases from V and 3 bases from J, with 14 bases in between. For the CDR3, the DNA is TGTGCCAGCAGCACACATGAAATGGACACTGAAGCTTTCTTT. Residues: CASSTHEMDTEAFF.

Remarks on this clonotype: This CDR3 is missing its conserved last phenylalanine or tryptophan, likely due to a read error. The DNA is left out, because the CDR3 cannot be placed on it with certainty; the CDR3 is given as TCRdb lists it. CDR3 residues: CASSRVQGNYGYSL. The rearrangement links TRBV7-8 to TRBJ1-2; TRBD1 is taken as the D call from the table, unchecked against the DNA. The CDR3 adds up to 14 amino acids, both ends counted. Germline CDR1 is SGHVS and CDR2 is FQNEAQ.

This chain uses TRBV1 with TRBJ2-7. TRBV1 is a documented pseudogene. CDR3 length: 13 amino acids. The CDR3 DNA reads as TGTACCAGCAGCCAAGATCGCCGCTACGAAGAGTACTTC. This sequence encodes CTSSQDRRYEEYF.

The J gene is TRBJ2-5, the V gene TRBV12-3 or TRBV12-4; D is unresolved. V lost 2 bases, J lost 14 bases, and 18 bases lay in between. The CDR3 covers 13 residues. CDR3 DNA sequence: TGTGCCAGCAGTTTATCTCCGGTGGAGAACCATTACTTC. This sequence encodes CASSLSPVENHYF.

With respect to this clonotype: A much bigger clone sits one base away, suggesting this may be a read error. This chain links TRBV5-1 with TRBJ2-1; D unclear. Trimming removed 0 bases from V and 4 bases from J, with 11 bases in between. The CDR3 runs to 15 residues. Germline CDR1 is SGHRS and CDR2 is YFSETQ. The CDR3 loop reads CASSLGDGEYNEQFF. The CDR3 DNA is TGCGCCAGCAGCTTGGGAGACGGAGAATACAATGAGCAGTTCTTC.

This clonotype has a handful of counts. The genes are TRBV7-9 and TRBJ1-4; 11 bases line up with TRBD1. CDR1 is SEHNR, CDR2 FQNEAQ, per germline (reference sequence). CDR3 size: 14 residues. V was pared by 5 bases and J by 10 bases, with 6 bases of the junction left unmatched. CDR3 sequence: CASSQGQGGGKLFF. In DNA form, the CDR3 reads TGTGCCAGCAGCCAGGGACAGGGGGGTGGAAAACTGTTTTTT.

As to this clonotype: One junction end does not reproduce the germline sequence, and a read error may be involved. The CDR3 here is CTSNHGTADKLFF. DNA of the CDR3: TGTACCAGCAACCATGGGACAGCTGATAAACTGTTTTTT. This rearrangement joins TRBV6-2 or TRBV6-3 to TRBJ1-4; 7 nucleotides line up with TRBD1. Germline CDR1 is MNHEY and CDR2 is SVGEGT. The CDR3 extends over 13 amino acids.

As regards this clonotype: The junction departs from the called germline gene at one end, perhaps through a read error. V is TRBV14 and J is TRBJ2-1; D not certain. Germline CDR1 is SGHDN and CDR2 is FVKESK. The CDR3 length is 17 residues. The CDR3 reads CASSQEVVVAPYNAQFF. The CDR3 region has the DNA TGTGCCAGCAGCCAAGAGGTAGTGGTAGCCCCCTACAATGCGCAGTTCTTT.

A note on this clonotype: The junction does not match germline at one end; this may be a read error. The gene calls are TRBV6-1 and TRBJ1-2, with D possibly matching TRBD1 (6 bases). The germline gives CDR1 MNHNS, CDR2 SASEGT. This CDR3 contains 14 residues. This CDR3 reads CATGGGIANYGYTF. CDR3 nucleotides: TGTGCCACCGGGGGGGGCATAGCTAACTATGGTTACACCTTC.

With regard to this clonotype: It is likely a read error, because the conserved phenylalanine at the end of the CDR3 is missing. This chain links TRBV6-2 or TRBV6-3 with TRBJ2-7, with D perhaps matching TRBD1 (5 bases). Germline V CDR1 and CDR2: MNHEY, SVGEGT. Trimming pared 4 bases from V and 5 bases from J, leaving 18 bases between. The CDR3 loop spans 15 amino acids. CDR3 residues: CASSSYGQGGNEQYL. As DNA, the CDR3 is TGTGCCAGCAGTTCCTACGGACAAGGTGGAAACGAGCAGTACTTA.

This clonotype was detected many times. The rearrangement joins TRBV18 to TRBJ2-5; TRBD1 matches at 10 bases. This CDR3 contains 15 residues. The V and J ends lost 4 bases and 5 bases, in that order; junction bases with no gene match: 7. Looked up from germline, CDR1 is KGHSH and CDR2 is LQKENI. The CDR3 DNA reads TGTGCCAGCTCACAACCGGGACAGGGGAGGGAGACCCAGTACTTC. It codes for CASSQPGQGRETQYF.

In this sample, this clonotype turned up a few times. The rearrangement uses TRBV7-8 and TRBJ2-6; 12 bases are shared with TRBD2. The CDR3 extends over 15 amino acids. Germline CDR1 reads SGHVS; CDR2 reads FQNEAQ. The ends lost 3 bases at V and 8 bases at J; junction bases unmatched: 2. Here the CDR3 DNA reads TGTGCCAGCAGCTTCGGGACTAGCGGGCCCAACGTCCTGACTTTC. It codes for CASSFGTSGPNVLTF.

As to this clonotype: At one end, the junction sequence differs from germline, possibly due to a read error. The chain uses TRBV6-5 and TRBJ2-3, with D perhaps matching TRBD1 (9 bases). The germline V gene has CDR1 MNHEY and CDR2 SVGAGI. The CDR3 runs 19 residues. CDR3 in amino acids: CASRYRGPGLVGRLDTQYF. CDR3 DNA: TGTGCTAGCAGGTACAGGGGGCCGGGACTAGTGGGAAGACTAGATACGCAGTATTTT.

This clonotype was recorded only once. The J gene is TRBJ2-3, the V gene TRBV5-6, with 11 bases matching TRBD2. V lost 4 bases to trimming and J lost 5 bases; unmatched junction nucleotides: 6. CDR3 length: 15 residues. The V gene's germline CDR1 is SGHDT and CDR2 YYEEEE. This chain's CDR3 is CASSVRLAGGDTQYF. Written as DNA, the CDR3 is TGTGCCAGCAGCGTCCGCCTAGCGGGAGGAGATACGCAGTATTTT.

In regard to this clonotype: This likely comes from a read error, as the CDR3 has no conserved phenylalanine or tryptophan at its end. The chain recombines TRBV6-2 or TRBV6-3 with TRBJ2-7; tentatively, D is TRBD2 (6 bases). Trimming took 3 bases from V and 7 from J, leaving 25 bases between them. The CDR3 is 17 residues long. Germline V gives CDR1 MNHEY, CDR2 SVGEGT. CDR3 in amino acids: CASSYPPPLTGEEEQYL. The CDR3 DNA sequence: TGTGCCAGCAGTTATCCCCCACCGCTAACGGGAGAAGAAGAGCAGTACCTC.

As concerns this clonotype: A junction end diverges from the germline sequence, so it may reflect a read error. The rearrangement uses TRBV20-1 and TRBJ1-2, with D hard to call. The CDR3 runs 13 residues. The V gene's germline CDR1 is DFQATT and CDR2 SNEGSKA (reference sequence). This chain's CDR3 is CSASPPGVTGYTF. CDR3 in DNA: TGCAGTGCTAGCCCCCCGGGAGTTACCGGCTATACCTTC.

The J gene is TRBJ2-3, the V gene TRBV4-1, with TRBD2 as a possible D gene (6 bases). Germline V lookup: CDR1 MGHRA, CDR2 YSYEKL. Trimming removed 2 bases at V and 8 bases at J, with 14 bases between. This CDR3 region has 14 residues. CDR3 residues: CASSQPLAIATQYF. CDR3 nucleotides: TGCGCCAGCAGCCAACCCCTAGCGATAGCTACGCAGTATTTT.

The chain uses TRBV4-1 and TRBJ1-5; no definite D call. The CDR3 runs 14 residues. Trimming left V 4 bases short and J 4 bases short, with 11 bases between. Germline V lookup: CDR1 MGHRA, CDR2 YSYEKL. This CDR3 is CASSRGSVNQPQHF. CDR3 in DNA: TGCGCCAGCAGCCGAGGATCTGTTAATCAGCCCCAGCATTTT.

The CDR3, as DNA: TGCATTGCCAAAAAGGGTGTAGATACGCAGTATTTT. Its protein is CIAKKGVDTQYF. The V call is TRBV20-1, the J call TRBJ2-3; D is undetermined. Germline CDR1 is DFQATT and CDR2 is SNEGSKA (reference sequence). This CDR3 region has 12 residues.

With regard to this clonotype: The junction departs from the called germline gene at one end, perhaps through a read error. This chain joins TRBV12-3 or TRBV12-4 and TRBJ2-7, with D tentatively TRBD1 (6 bases). CDR3 length: 15 residues. CDR3 amino acids: CTSSTDGTQINEQYF. Written as DNA, the CDR3 is TGTACCAGCAGTACAGACGGGACACAGATTAACGAGCAATACTTC.

The chain's CDR3 is CASSIQDRESEQFF. The CDR3 coding sequence is TGTGCCAGCAGTATCCAGGACAGGGAAAGTGAACAGTTCTTC. V usage is TRBV12-3 or TRBV12-4 and J usage is TRBJ2-1; 8 positions match TRBD1. The CDR3 is 14 residues long. V gave up 5 bases and J gave up 13 bases; unmatched junction bases: 13.

The CDR3 nucleotides are TGCAGTGCTCGACGGACTGGAGTCGTGTCTCGGGTGGAGCAGGGATCACCCCTCCACTTT. Its protein is CSARRTGVVSRVEQGSPLHF. The genes are TRBV20-1 and TRBJ1-6, with TRBD1 as a possible D gene (5 bases). V lost 5 bases and J lost 10, with 36 bases in between. Germline V gene lookup returns CDR1 DFQATT and CDR2 SNEGSKA (reference sequence). The CDR3 length is 20 residues.

The rearrangement joins TRBV29-1 to TRBJ2-1; weak D call: TRBD1 (5 bases). Looked up from germline, CDR1 is SQVTM and CDR2 is ANQGSEA. The CDR3 spans 14 residues. Trimming shortened V by 6 bases and J by 1 base, and 13 bases separated the two germline ends. CDR3 protein: CSVRQWSSYNEQFF. In nucleotides, the CDR3 is TGCAGCGTGAGACAGTGGAGTTCCTACAATGAGCAGTTCTTC.